One and the same sample provided the 11 T cell receptor beta chains below, sequenced in a study of blood T cell repertoires in COVID-19. Profiled with immunoSEQ multiplex PCR; TCRdb holds only in-frame clones, not every one. The repertoire holds around 230,000 clones, with more than 80% as singletons. The sequencing input was peripheral blood. These receptors all come from a man younger than 40 who had recovered from COVID-19.

This clone was observed once. The chain carries TRBV5-6 and TRBJ2-7; no clear D gene. This CDR3 is built from 13 residues. Germline lookup yields CDR1 SGHDT and CDR2 YYEEEE. Trimming stripped 0 bases from V and 3 bases from J, with 7 bases between. The CDR3 loop is CASSLEVGYEQYF. The CDR3 DNA is TGTGCCAGCAGCTTGGAAGTCGGCTACGAGCAGTACTTC.

There are a few counts of this clone. The chain has TRBV7-2 and TRBJ1-2; tentative D call: TRBD1 (6 bases). The germline CDR1 and CDR2 sequences are SGHTA and FQGNSA. V shed 5 bases and J shed 6 bases, with 16 bases lying between them. The CDR3 extends over 14 amino acids. In DNA, the CDR3 is TGTGCCAGCAGCACCCGGACAGAGGTCCATGGCTACACCTTC. Protein sequence: CASSTRTEVHGYTF.

The CDR3 here is CASSEPGQGNNEQYF. CDR3 coding DNA: TGTGCCAGCAGTGAACCGGGACAGGGTAATAACGAGCAGTACTTC. The genes are TRBV25-1 and TRBJ2-7, with TRBD1 matching over 9 bases. CDR1 and CDR2 (germline): MGHDK, SYGVNS. Trimming removed 2 bases from V and 5 bases from J; junction bases left unmatched: 7. The CDR3 loop spans 15 amino acids.

The sample holds a few counts of this clone. This chain links TRBV2 with TRBJ2-7, with 8 bases that match TRBD1. The germline gives CDR1 SNHLY, CDR2 FYNNEI. Unmatched junction bases numbered 10, after V lost 6 bases and J lost 3 bases. The CDR3 is made up of 15 amino acids. CDR3 bases: TGTGCCAGCAGCTTTGGACAGGGCGGACACTACGAGCAGTACTTC. Its protein is CASSFGQGGHYEQYF.

The V and J genes are TRBV2 and TRBJ1-2, with D unclear. V was clipped by 6 bases and J by 8 bases, with 13 bases between them. From germline, CDR1 is SNHLY and CDR2 FYNNEI. This CDR3 is 12 amino acids long. CDR3 loop: CASRQSGWGYTF. The CDR3 bases are TGTGCCAGCAGGCAGTCGGGATGGGGCTACACCTTC.

The V call is TRBV5-6, the J call TRBJ1-5; TRBD1 aligns across 9 bases. Germline V lookup: CDR1 SGHDT, CDR2 YYEEEE. Trimming took 3 bases from V and 5 from J; bases not matched to a gene: 12. This CDR3 contains 17 residues. CDR3 DNA sequence: TGTGCCAGCAGCTCCCGAGGACAGGGGCCTTTTTATCAGCCCCAGCATTTT. It is translated as CASSSRGQGPFYQPQHF.

V gene TRBV11-3 combines with J gene TRBJ2-3; the match to TRBD2 covers 8 bases. Unmatched junction bases numbered 7, after V lost 1 base and J lost 1 base. Germline V CDR1 and CDR2: SGHNT, YENEEA. The CDR3 runs 17 residues. DNA for the CDR3: TGTGCCAGCAGCTTAGGCCCCTCGGGACTAGGCACAGATACGCAGTATTTT. The encoded protein is CASSLGPSGLGTDTQYF.

V gene TRBV5-6 combines with J gene TRBJ1-6; 8 nucleotides align to TRBD1. Germline CDR1 and CDR2: SGHDT and YYEEEE. V shed 0 bases, J shed 0 bases, and the junction held 2 bases outside the gene matches. The CDR3 contains 17 residues. The CDR3: CASSLVTGGSYNSPLHF. As DNA, the CDR3 is TGTGCCAGCAGCTTGGTCACAGGGGGCTCCTATAATTCACCCCTCCACTTT.

This rearrangement joins TRBV18 to TRBJ2-7; 7 bases are shared with TRBD1. Germline V gives CDR1 KGHSH, CDR2 LQKENI. The CDR3 is 14 amino acids. V lost 6 bases to trimming and J lost 3 bases; unmatched junction nucleotides: 8. CDR3 DNA sequence: TGTGCCAGCTCCCTTAGGGGACAGTTCTACGAGCAGTACTTC. This codes for CASSLRGQFYEQYF.

The chain uses TRBV5-1 and TRBJ2-5, with TRBD1 matching over 7 bases. Germline V gene data show CDR1 as SGHRS and CDR2 as YFSETQ. With V trimmed by 4 bases and J by 1 base, 7 bases remained unmatched. The CDR3 length is 15 residues. The CDR3 here is CASSQSGQTQETQYF. In DNA form, the CDR3 reads TGCGCCAGCAGCCAATCGGGACAGACCCAAGAGACCCAGTACTTC. Combining the CDR3 with reference TRBV5-1 and TRBJ2-5 gives the whole variable domain KAGVTQTPRYLIKTRGQQVTLSCSPISGHRSVSWYQQTPGQGLQFLFEYFSETQRNKGNFPGRFSGRQFSNSRSEMNVSTLELGDSALYLCASSQSGQTQETQYFGPGTRLLVL.

The chain joins TRBV5-1 to TRBJ2-7, with D perhaps TRBD2 (6 bases). V was clipped by 3 bases and J by 7 bases, with 23 bases between them. Looked up from germline, CDR1 is SGHRS and CDR2 is YFSETQ. The CDR3 covers 16 residues. CDR3 DNA: TGCGCCAGCAGCTGGAGGGTCGGTAGGGACGGGTGGGAGCAGTACTTC. Its protein product is CASSWRVGRDGWEQYF.